The rows below give T cell receptor beta chains drawn from one sample of a study of shared clonotypes between healthy human individuals. Using immunoSEQ multiplex PCR, the repertoire was profiled, and TCRdb retains in-frame clones only, with some absent. Of about 750,000 clones listed, 92% were seen once; the top ten hold less than 25%. The sequenced material came from naive CD8+ T cells sorted from blood. The receptor set was obtained from a man aged 25 to 40 in good health. Both conserved end residues are part of each CDR3. Each record gives: clone size, D gene, J gene, V gene, CDR3 DNA, CDR3 protein. A D gene is named only where the DNA matches it firmly. Only part of the rows carry a size: once, few, many, or a class if the clone is expanded.

clone size: .; D gene: TRBD1; J gene: TRBJ2-7; V gene: TRBV29-1; CDR3 DNA: TGCAGCGGGGTTTCATGGACAGGGGCATACGAGCAGTACTTC; CDR3 protein: CSGVSWTGAYEQYF
clone size: few; D gene: TRBD1; J gene: TRBJ2-7; V gene: TRBV5-1; CDR3 DNA: TGCGCCAGCAGCTTGGCCTGGACAGGGGATATCTCCTACGAGCAGTACTTC; CDR3 protein: CASSLAWTGDISYEQYF
clone size: once; D gene: .; J gene: TRBJ2-3; V gene: TRBV6-1; CDR3 DNA: TGTGCCAGCAGTCCAGAGGGCTTAGGTCCAGATACGCAGTATTTT; CDR3 protein: CASSPEGLGPDTQYF
clone size: few; D gene: .; J gene: TRBJ2-7; V gene: TRBV27; CDR3 DNA: TGTGCCAGCAGTCTCCAATACTCCTACGAGCAGTACTTC; CDR3 protein: CASSLQYSYEQYF
clone size: .; D gene: TRBD1; J gene: TRBJ2-1; V gene: TRBV5-6; CDR3 DNA: TGTGCCAGCAGCACCGGGACAGCCTCCTACAATGAGCAGTTCTTC; CDR3 protein: CASSTGTASYNEQFF
clone size: .; D gene: TRBD1; J gene: TRBJ1-3; V gene: TRBV4-3; CDR3 DNA: TGCGCCAGCAGCCAAGCGGGGAGGGGGCCATCTCGAGGAAACACCATATATTTT; CDR3 protein: CASSQAGRGPSRGNTIYF
clone size: .; D gene: TRBD2; J gene: TRBJ2-3; V gene: TRBV28; CDR3 DNA: TGTGCCAGCAGCAACTTAGCGGGTTCTTTGGATACGCAGTATTTT; CDR3 protein: CASSNLAGSLDTQYF
clone size: .; D gene: .; J gene: TRBJ2-7; V gene: TRBV5-1; CDR3 DNA: TGCGCCAGCAGCTTGGCACAGCCACCCTACGAGCAGTACTTC; CDR3 protein: CASSLAQPPYEQYF
clone size: .; D gene: .; J gene: TRBJ2-7; V gene: TRBV4-1; CDR3 DNA: TGCGCCAGCAGCCACCTAGGGGACCTGAGCTCCTACGAGCAGTACTTC; CDR3 protein: CASSHLGDLSSYEQYF
clone size: .; D gene: .; J gene: TRBJ2-7; V gene: TRBV5-5; CDR3 DNA: TGTGCCAGCAGCTTGGTCGGCAGGGCTTCCTACGAGCAGTACTTC; CDR3 protein: CASSLVGRASYEQYF